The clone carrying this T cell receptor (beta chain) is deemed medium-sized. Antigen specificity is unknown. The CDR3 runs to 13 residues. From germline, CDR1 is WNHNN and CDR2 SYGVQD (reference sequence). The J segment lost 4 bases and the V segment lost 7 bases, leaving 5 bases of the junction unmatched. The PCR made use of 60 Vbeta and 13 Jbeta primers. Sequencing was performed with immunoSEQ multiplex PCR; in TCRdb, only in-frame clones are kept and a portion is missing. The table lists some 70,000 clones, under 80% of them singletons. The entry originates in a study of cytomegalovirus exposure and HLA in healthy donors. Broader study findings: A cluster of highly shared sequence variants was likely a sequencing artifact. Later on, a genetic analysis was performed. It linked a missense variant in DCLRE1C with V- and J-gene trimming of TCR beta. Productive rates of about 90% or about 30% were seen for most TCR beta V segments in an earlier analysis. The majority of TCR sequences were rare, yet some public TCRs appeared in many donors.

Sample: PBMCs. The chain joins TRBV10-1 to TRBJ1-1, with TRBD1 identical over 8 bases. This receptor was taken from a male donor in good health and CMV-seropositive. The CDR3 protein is CASKTGEATEAFF. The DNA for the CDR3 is TGCGCCAGCAAGACAGGGGAGGCCACTGAAGCTTTCTTT.